This TCR beta chain originates from a study of cytomegalovirus exposure and HLA in healthy donors. Overall study: The 100 to 150 validation repertoires and the approximately 630 first-cohort repertoires shared a platform, a later analysis reported.

Method: immunoSEQ multiplex PCR; TCRdb's copy keeps in-frame clones and lacks some. The table lists fewer than 200,000 clones, around nine tenths of them singletons. This clone was seen more than once but under ten times. Its antigen remains unidentified. Germline V gives CDR1 SQVTM, CDR2 ANQGSEA. CDR3 length: 10 residues. Trimming cost V 1 base and J 6 bases, with 3 bases left between them. Points from the study as a whole: The investigators catalogued 150 to 200 TCR beta chains as cytomegalovirus-associated. Most TCR sequences proved rare, with some public TCRs found in many donors. That first-cohort TCR clusters tended to co-occur in the approximately 120 validation repertoires was found in a later analysis.

The chain links TRBV29-1 to TRBJ1-1; D is undetermined. The TCR originated in a man aged 25-40 years in good health and CMV-seropositive. Sequencing was done on a sample of PBMCs. The CDR3 loop is CSVEVSEAFF. The CDR3 DNA is TGCAGCGTTGAAGTTTCTGAAGCTTTCTTT.